This T cell receptor (beta chain) was identified in a study of regulatory T cells in long-lasting Graves disease. Overall study results and limits: Reduced TCR diversity was observed in persistent Graves' patients versus newly diagnosed patients.

Time point noted: persistent/refractory GD, antithyroid drugs over 5 years with positive TRAb. There was RNA extracted from PBMCs, and the TCR library was made from it. Peripheral blood, 7 to 10 milliliters per patient, was collected in EDTA tubes. About this clonotype: Its antigen is undetermined.

Construction of TCR beta libraries relied on iRepertoire HTBI primers and on Arm-PCR targeting CDR3 regions. TCRdb analysed the multiplex PCR reads with MiXCR anew, one entry per CDR3 protein. Of some 330,000 distinct CDR3 sequences listed, about 23% were seen once; the top ten hold about 27%. The CDR3 length is 12 residues. The germline CDR1 and CDR2 sequences are MNHNS and SASEGT. The V and J ends lost 5 bases and 7 bases respectively, with 8 bases between them. The source is a woman aged 35 to 49 with Graves disease. The source was peripheral blood mononuclear cells (PBMCs), collected when the disease was refractory, from a patient treated with antithyroid drugs. The genes are TRBV6-1 and TRBJ1-4, with a tentative D call TRBD1 (5 bases). The CDR3 region has the DNA TGTGCCAGCAGTCCGGGGCCTGAAAAACTGTTTTTT. Protein product: CASSPGPEKLFF.